A selection of T cell receptor beta chains follows, all from one sample in a study of T cells in Graves' hyperthyroidism and ophthalmopathy. TCRdb independently ran MiXCR on the multiplex PCR reads; one entry per CDR3 protein. The table has roughly 710,000 distinct CDR3 sequences, around 40% seen once; the top ten hold 31%. Sequencing was performed on blood. These receptor sequences come from a middle-aged woman with Graves' hyperthyroidism. Both conserved end residues are part of each CDR3. D genes are given only for firm matches. Not every row has a clone size; where given, it reads once, few, many or a size class.

TRBV6-5,many,TRBJ1-2,NA,TGTGCCAGCAGTTACTCCGATACAATCGGGGGCTATGGCTACACCTTC,CASSYSDTIGGYGYTF
TRBV6-5,NA,TRBJ1-2,NA,TGTGCCAGCAGTTGGGACGGCGTCGGCTACACCTTC,CASSWDGVGYTF
TRBV20-1,NA,TRBJ2-3,TRBD2,TGCAGTGCTAGTTACGGACTAGCTACAGATACGCAGTATTTT,CSASYGLATDTQYF
TRBV12-3/TRBV12-4,many,TRBJ1-2,NA,TGTGCCAGCAGCGACGGGGCAGGGCCCTATGGCTACACCTTC,CASSDGAGPYGYTF
TRBV25-1,NA,TRBJ2-2,NA,TGTGCCAGCAGTTTGGCGCGTTGGGCCACCGGGGAGCTGTTTTTT,CASSLARWATGELFF
TRBV11-2,NA,TRBJ2-5,NA,TGTGCCAGCAGCTTGGGGGAGGTAGTAAAGACCCAGTACTTC,CASSLGEVVKTQYF
TRBV10-3,many,TRBJ2-2,TRBD2,TGTGCCATCAGTGGAGGGACTAGCGAAGGGGAGCTGTTTTTT,CAISGGTSEGELFF
TRBV2,NA,TRBJ1-2,TRBD1,TGTGCCAGCAGCCAAGGTTTGACAGGGGGCAGGGATGGCTACACCTTC,CASSQGLTGGRDGYTF
TRBV7-2,NA,TRBJ2-2,NA,TGTGCCAGCAGCGGCCTCGGGGGGCTGTTTTTT,CASSGLGGLFF
TRBV5-5,many,TRBJ1-1,NA,TGTGCCAGCAGCGCATACAGTGAAGCTTTCTTT,CASSAYSEAFF
TRBV10-3,once,TRBJ1-2,NA,TGTGCCATCAGTCCGGCAGGTACCGCGCAATATGGCTACACCTTC,CAISPAGTAQYGYTF
TRBV7-9,many,TRBJ2-2,NA,TGTGCCAGCAGCTCCCAGGGTCTCGGGGAGCTGTTTTTT,CASSSQGLGELFF
TRBV12-3/TRBV12-4,many,TRBJ1-2,TRBD1,TGTGCCAGCAGTCCGGGGACAGGGGGCGCGGATGGCTACACCTTC,CASSPGTGGADGYTF
TRBV25-1,NA,TRBJ1-1,NA,TGTGCCAGCAGTGCTAGAGTCCCTTTGGGAAGAACCGCTGAAGCTTTCTTT,CASSARVPLGRTAEAFF
TRBV5-1,many,TRBJ2-2,NA,TGCGCCAGCAGCGCCGTAGAGTCCGGGGAGCTGTTTTTT,CASSAVESGELFF
TRBV7-2,NA,TRBJ1-2,NA,TGTGCCAGCAGCTTGCAAAGGCATGGCTACACCTTC,CASSLQRHGYTF
TRBV12-5,NA,TRBJ1-6,NA,TGTGCTAGTGCCTCGACAGAGACCTATAATTCACCCCTCCACTTT,CASASTETYNSPLHF
TRBV5-6,many,TRBJ1-2,NA,TGTGCCAGCAGCTTGTTGGGCGGGGTCCAGAACTATGGCTACACCTTC,CASSLLGGVQNYGYTF
TRBV7-2,many,TRBJ1-1,TRBD1,TGTGCCAGCAGCCCCCGACAGGGACGAAACACTGAAGCTTTCTTT,CASSPRQGRNTEAFF
TRBV10-3,NA,TRBJ2-5,TRBD1,TGTGCCATCAGGGGGGACAGGGGCGAGACCCAGTACTTC,CAIRGDRGETQYF
TRBV10-3,many,TRBJ1-2,TRBD1,TGTGCCATCAGTGGGGGGACAGGGGATTATGGCTACACCTTC,CAISGGTGDYGYTF
TRBV19,many,TRBJ2-6,NA,TGTGCCAGCGCGGACGGAGGGGCTGGGGCCAACGTCCTGACTTTC,CASADGGAGANVLTF
TRBV29-1,NA,TRBJ1-4,NA,TGCAGCAGTTCCTCACATGCAACTAATGAAAAACTGTTTTTT,CSSSSHATNEKLFF
TRBV24-1,once,TRBJ2-3,TRBD2,TGTGCCACCAATGATCCGACTAGCGGGAGAACAGATACGCAGTATTTT,CATNDPTSGRTDTQYF
TRBV19,NA,TRBJ2-2,NA,TGTGCCAGTAGTCCAGGCTTCGTGGGGACCGGGGAGCTGTCTTTT,CASSPGFVGTGELSF
TRBV6-1,NA,TRBJ2-5,NA,TGTGCCAGCAGTGCCGGAGGGCTCGGCCAAGAGACCCAGTACTTC,CASSAGGLGQETQYF
TRBV12-3/TRBV12-4,many,TRBJ1-1,TRBD1,TGTGCCAGCAGTTGGGGACAGACGGTGAACACTGAAGCTTTCTTT,CASSWGQTVNTEAFF
TRBV6-1,NA,TRBJ2-7,TRBD1,TGTGCCAGCTTGGATCAGGGACAGGGGCATGAGCAGTACTTC,CASLDQGQGHEQYF
TRBV2,many,TRBJ1-6,NA,TGTGCCGTCGGCAGGGAAGGGAGTTCACCCCTCCACTTT,CAVGREGSSPLHF
TRBV29-1,NA,TRBJ2-1,TRBD1,TGCAGCGTAGGGACAGGGTGGGTAAATGAGCAGTTCTTC,CSVGTGWVNEQFF
TRBV5-1,many,TRBJ1-6,TRBD1,TGCGCCAGCAGGACAGGGACAGGGGAAGTTACACCCCTCCACTTT,CASRTGTGEVTPLHF
TRBV4-1,NA,TRBJ2-5,TRBD1,TGCGCCAGCAGCACTGGGACAGGGTCAGGGGAGACCCAGTACTTC,CASSTGTGSGETQYF
TRBV11-2,NA,TRBJ2-2,TRBD1,TGTGCCAGCCAACTCCTCCGGGACAGGCTGGCGAACACCGGGGAGCTGTTTTTT,CASQLLRDRLANTGELFF
TRBV7-2,many,TRBJ2-7,NA,TGTGCCAGCAGCTTAGGGTCGGCCCGCGCGCAGTACTTC,CASSLGSARAQYF
TRBV11-2,many,TRBJ2-5,NA,TGTGCCAGCAGCAAGCAGGTCCAAGAGACCCAGTACTTC,CASSKQVQETQYF
TRBV19,many,TRBJ1-1,NA,TGTGCCAGTAATTTAGGGACAACGGACGAAGCTTTCTTT,CASNLGTTDEAFF
TRBV19,NA,TRBJ1-5,NA,TGTGCCAGTAGTATAGCGGACGAGAATCAGCCCCAGCATTTT,CASSIADENQPQHF
TRBV10-1,many,TRBJ1-1,NA,TGCGCCAGCAGTGACCCGGACAGGAACACTGAAGCTTTCTTT,CASSDPDRNTEAFF
TRBV6-6,few,TRBJ1-2,NA,TGTGCCAGCAGGCCCCAGGGCTTTAACTATGGCTACACCTTC,CASRPQGFNYGYTF
TRBV7-2,NA,TRBJ2-6,NA,TGTGCCAGCAGCCACCAGACGCTCGGTCTAGGGGCCAACGTCCTGACTTTC,CASSHQTLGLGANVLTF
TRBV7-2,NA,TRBJ2-2,NA,TGTGCCAGCAGCTTAGACCAAAACCCAGGCGGGGAGCTGTTTTTT,CASSLDQNPGGELFF
TRBV2,many,TRBJ2-7,NA,TGTGCCAGCTCTTGGGCAGGGGCCTACGAGCAGTACTTC,CASSWAGAYEQYF
TRBV7-3,few,TRBJ1-1,NA,TGCGCCAGCAGCCAAGTTTTGGCGGGGAACCCTGACACTGAAGCTTTCTTT,CASSQVLAGNPDTEAFF
TRBV7-8,NA,TRBJ2-5,NA,TGTGCCAGCAGCTCGCCTTTGGGCAAAGAGACCCAGTACTTC,CASSSPLGKETQYF
TRBV7-9,NA,TRBJ2-2,TRBD1,TGCGCCAGCAGCTTTAGACAGGGAACCGGGGAGCTGTTTTTT,CASSFRQGTGELFF
TRBV7-9,few,TRBJ2-7,NA,TGTGCCAGCAGCGCCTGGGGACAACCCCTGTACTTC,CASSAWGQPLYF
TRBV6-1,NA,TRBJ1-2,NA,TGTGCCAGCACTAGCGGACGGGATGGCTACACCTTC,CASTSGRDGYTF